The next 2 T cell receptor beta chains were all read from a single sample in a study of breast tumors, draining lymph nodes, adjacent tissues. Each CDR3 protein is one row after TCRdb ran MiXCR on the multiplex PCR reads. The data contain around 150,000 distinct CDR3 sequences, approximately 32% of them singletons. Breast cancer patients provided tissue from their axillary draining lymph nodes. The sequencing input was axillary lymph node tissue. All receptors derive from a female donor with breast cancer. Some clones in this sample may be carry-over from other donors' samples.

This clonotype showed up just a few times. This may come from a read error, since a much larger clone is one base off. J is TRBJ1-2 and V is TRBV20-1; D call uncertain. Trimming left V 0 bases short and J 6 bases short, with 23 bases between. The germline V gene has CDR1 DFQATT and CDR2 SNEGSKA (reference sequence). The CDR3 runs 17 residues. The CDR3, as DNA: TGCAGTGCTAGAGACCCTCGGGCCAAGGCACTTGTTAATGGCTACACCTTC. Protein: CSARDPRAKALVNGYTF.

This clonotype was detected ten times or more. A read error may be the cause here, since a much bigger clone is one base away. The genes are TRBV5-6 and TRBJ1-6, with 7 bases matching TRBD1. The CDR3 contains 12 residues. Trimming removed 6 bases from V and 11 bases from J; junction bases left unmatched: 5. The germline gives CDR1 SGHDT, CDR2 YYEEEE. The CDR3 bases are TGTGCCAGCACCCCAGGGGGAGCACCCCTCCACTTT. It codes for CASTPGGAPLHF.